This TCR beta chain originates from a study of blood T cell repertoires in COVID-19. Study-wide background: Samples came from the United States, Italy and Spain, spanning acute and convalescent COVID-19. Sources were T cells, B-cell-depleted T cells, or PBMCs; the material itself was cDNA or gDNA.

V lost 0 bases, J lost 3 bases, and 5 bases stayed unmatched. Germline V lookup: CDR1 SGDLS, CDR2 YYNGEE. CDR3 length equals 16 residues. Per the original methods: How many nucleated cells were present was estimated from reference gene primer amplification. The protocol was immunoSEQ multiplex PCR, while the TCRdb copy is restricted to in-frame clones and leaves out a portion. From that table come the V and J calls and clone size; the DNA was used to work out D and trimming. This table holds roughly 300,000 clones, 85% to 90% found once. Participants were aged roughly 18 to 90 years, lived in about two dozen US areas, and enrolled virtually.

This chain connects TRBV9 to TRBJ2-1, with 8 bases aligning to TRBD2. The sequence was obtained from a man aged 30-40 years who had recovered from COVID-19. Sequenced sample: PBMCs or T cells enriched from blood (not recorded which). CDR3 sequence (DNA): TGTGCCAGCAGCGTAGCTAACAGCGGGAGCTACAATGAGCAGTTCTTC. This sequence encodes CASSVANSGSYNEQFF.